This T cell receptor beta chain was sequenced for a study of blood T cell repertoires in COVID-19 (dated by TCRdb to about 2020). For the study in its entirety: Samples covering the acute and convalescent phases of COVID-19 were provided by collaborators in the United States, Italy and Spain. The material from the prospective study consisted of cDNA or gDNA derived from T cells, B-cell-depleted T cells, or PBMCs. Deeply sampled blood TCRbeta repertoires from subjects exposed to, actively infected with, or recovered from COVID-19 were included in the dataset. A freely available public database, intended as a resource for researchers studying the immune response to SARS-CoV-2, is where the repertoires were released. The samples were drawn from two sources: the first 160 participants of the ongoing ImmuneRACE study, and 1,254 subjects contributed by 6 global collaborators. Sample metadata almost always included a de-identified subject ID, COVID-19 status, age in years and sex. Where available, HLA class I and class II types were taken from metadata supplied by the sample provider and were not determined by assay-based typing. Overall results and qualifications from the work: The amount of clinical and demographic metadata varied by source and participant and was provided uncurated.

The table lists this clone with a few counts. The antigen it binds to is not known. The record has no base qualities; no much larger clone is one base away. Taken from cysteine to phenylalanine, the CDR3 has 18 residues. The sequence is cut down to CDR3 DNA, 54 bases in frame from base 1. TCRbeta CDR3 regions were amplified from genomic DNA using the immunoSEQ Assay, a bias-controlled multiplex PCR. Per the source publication's procedure: Within the assay, amplification of reference gene primers was used to estimate how many nucleated cells each sample contained. Sequence reads were collapsed and filtered to measure the absolute abundance of every unique TCRbeta CDR3 rearrangement. For each sample, productive Simpson clonality was calculated by taking the square root of Simpson's diversity index across productive rearrangements. In TCRdb, the immuneACCESS table is reduced to in-frame sequences with V and J assigned. These tables do not hold every clone; where another copy was compared, an unresolved V gene accounts for under half, and the others remain unexplained. The DNA was the basis for D and trimming; V, J and clone size are from that table. The sample yields approximately 280,000 clones; roughly 80% were counted once. 4.5% to 6% of the sample rests with the top ten.

Enrolling through a virtual design, the prospective study's participants ranged in age from roughly 18 to 95 years and lived across more than 20 United States geographic areas. In the prospective study, cohorts were assigned on the basis of participant-reported clinical history obtained from a screening survey and a study questionnaire. Exposed participants had been in contact, within 2 weeks of entering the study, with a person who had a PCR-confirmed or clinician-diagnosed case of COVID-19. Mobile phlebotomists in the prospective study collected whole blood, serum and a nasopharyngeal or oropharyngeal swab from every participant. Additional blood draws and questionnaires over an approximately two-month period could optionally be provided by prospective study participants. Before DNA extraction, prospective study blood samples were shipped either frozen or at room temperature.

This receptor was taken from a man aged 40-50 years who had been exposed to COVID-19. The chain joins TRBV21-1 to TRBJ1-3; the table names TRBD1, a call not compared with the DNA. TRBV21-1 is an annotated pseudogene. The sequenced sample consisted of PBMCs or T cells enriched from blood (not recorded which). The DNA reads as follows: TGTGCCGGGAGGTATCCATACTCCAGGGGGAACTCTGGAAACACCATATATTTT. Translated, this is CAGRYPYSRGNSGNTIYF.